Listed below are T cell receptor beta chains from one sample, sequenced in a study of blood T cells in healthy people across ages. MiXCR was run by TCRdb on the 5' RACE reads, yielding one entry per CDR3 protein. The table has some 1.5 million distinct CDR3 sequences, 28% seen once. The specimen was blood. These receptors originate from a woman between 25 and 40 years old in good health. Both conserved end residues are part of each CDR3. The D gene is left open where the match is weak. Where a row states a size, it is once, few, many or the class of an expanded clone; other rows omit it.

CDR3 protein,CDR3 DNA,CDR3 length,D gene,J gene,V gene,clone size
CASSLDYRAEQFF,TGTGCCAGCAGCTTAGATTATAGGGCTGAGCAGTTCTTC,13,.,TRBJ2-1,TRBV7-9,.
CASRRTDEQFF,TGTGCCAGCAGGCGGACAGATGAGCAGTTCTTC,11,.,TRBJ2-1,TRBV6-2/TRBV6-3,few
CASSQAGVQANYGYTF,TGCGCCAGCAGCCAGGCAGGCGTCCAGGCTAACTATGGCTACACCTTC,16,.,TRBJ1-2,TRBV4-1,.
CAKRTSGANEQFF,TGTGCCAAGAGGACTAGCGGGGCCAATGAGCAGTTCTTC,13,TRBD2,TRBJ2-1,TRBV2,few
CASSGGLADKYNEQFF,TGTGCCAGCAGCGGGGGACTAGCGGACAAGTACAATGAGCAGTTCTTC,16,TRBD2,TRBJ2-1,TRBV9,few
CASGLLRSQGGHTDTQYF,TGTGCTAGTGGTTTGCTCCGTTCCCAGGGGGGGCACACAGATACGCAGTATTTT,18,.,TRBJ2-3,TRBV12-5,few
CASSREWADTQYF,TGTGCCAGCTCTCGGGAATGGGCAGATACGCAGTATTTT,13,.,TRBJ2-3,TRBV18,.
CASSETLDRGDTQYF,TGTGCCAGCAGTGAAACCCTGGACAGGGGTGACACCCAGTACTTC,15,TRBD1,TRBJ2-5,TRBV2,.
CASSSSGLFSYEQYF,TGCGCCAGCAGCTCTAGCGGGCTATTCTCCTACGAGCAGTACTTC,15,TRBD2,TRBJ2-7,TRBV5-1,.
CASGTGNPYNEQYF,TGTGCTAGTGGGACAGGGAACCCCTACAATGAGCAGTACTTC,14,TRBD1,TRBJ2-7,TRBV12-5,.
CASRGLAGGPYEQYF,TGTGCCAGCAGGGGACTAGCGGGGGGCCCCTACGAGCAGTACTTC,15,TRBD2,TRBJ2-7,TRBV6-1,many
CASSNHGQGSSYEQYF,TGTGCCAGCAGTAACCATGGACAGGGAAGCTCCTACGAGCAGTACTTC,16,TRBD1,TRBJ2-7,TRBV6-6,.
CASGAQAKAEAFF,TGTGCCAGCGGAGCCCAAGCAAAAGCTGAAGCTTTCTTT,13,.,TRBJ1-1,TRBV11-2,.
CASCLDGLGQSNQPQHF,TGTGCCAGCTGCTTGGATGGACTTGGACAGAGCAATCAGCCCCAGCATTTT,17,.,TRBJ1-5,TRBV5-6,.
CASSLPGTSGRAVEQFF,TGCGCCAGCAGCCTCCCCGGGACTAGCGGGAGGGCCGTCGAGCAGTTCTTC,17,TRBD2,TRBJ2-1,TRBV5-1,few
CSARLTSGSYEQYF,TGCAGTGCCAGGTTGACTAGCGGATCCTACGAGCAGTACTTC,14,TRBD2,TRBJ2-7,TRBV20-1,few
CAISRSGTVTYEQYF,TGTGCCATCAGCCGATCCGGGACGGTTACCTACGAGCAGTACTTC,15,.,TRBJ2-7,TRBV10-3,few
CASSPSNLAGYIGGYTF,TGTGCCAGCAGCCCTAGCAATCTCGCCGGGTACATCGGAGGCTACACCTTC,17,.,TRBJ1-2,TRBV7-9,few
CASSLGTVNWYEQYF,TGCGCCAGCAGCTTGGGGACTGTAAATTGGTACGAGCAGTACTTC,15,.,TRBJ2-7,TRBV5-1,many
CATSRGGGRHTYNEQFF,TGTGCCACCAGCAGAGGAGGGGGGCGGCACACCTACAATGAGCAGTTCTTC,17,.,TRBJ2-1,TRBV15,.